This T cell receptor (beta chain) was found in a study of T cell repertoires in aging, cancer and after chemotherapy (dated by TCRdb to the late 2010s). As for the study more broadly: Six donor age groups were covered, ranging from 30 or younger up to 70 or older, and each group contained at least three individuals. Control TCR repertoires from healthy donors were recorded over several months to years, and clear clonal overlap was observed across re-sampling. Alongside approximately 97 healthy donors serving as a reference group, the cohort included over 200 cancer patients, of whom around 91 had hematological cancers and 120 to 130 had solid cancers. The complete dataset included about 8.8 million TCR reads. To look at immunoaging and at how T cells reconstitute after chemotherapy, the study profiled TCR beta repertoires in peripheral blood from both healthy donors and cancer patients. Findings and caveats that apply to the study as a whole: Median generation probability increased over the chemotherapy interval in both cancer cohorts, suggesting repertoire reconstitution through rebound thymic output. According to the authors, the repertoire data do not permit conclusions about immunological memory after chemotherapy. Declining TCR diversity with age in healthy donors was mainly explained by loss of richness; in cancer patients, loss of evenness also contributed. Untreated patients with hematological or solid cancers showed significantly lower blood TCR diversity and higher clonality than age-matched healthy donors.

Sequences MNHEY (CDR1) and SVGEGT (CDR2) are obtained from the germline V gene. V and J are truncated by 6 bases and 4 bases respectively, leaving an intervening sequence of 13 bases. The CDR3 holds 15 amino acids from the cysteine to the phenylalanine. Only CDR3 DNA remains: 45 bases, in frame from the first base. Rearranged TRB sequences spanning V, D and J segments were amplified by multiplex touch-down PCR using a mixed TRB-A/B primer pool. Two consecutive PCR reactions with Phusion HS II polymerase added Illumina adapters and sample indices to the amplicons. Amplicons were gel-purified with the NucleoSpin Gel and PCR Clean-up kit, then checked with Qubit and an Agilent 2100 Bioanalyzer. Libraries were sequenced on an Illumina MiSeq using 600-cycle, single-indexed, paired-end runs. The paper's data handling went like this. MiXCR versions 2.12 and 3.0.5 were used to process TRB sequences. A clone was defined as each unique CDR3 nucleotide sequence, and only productive sequences supported by at least two reads were kept. The repertoire metrics were Shannon diversity, evenness, clonality (calculated as one minus evenness), and diversity profiles parameterized by alpha from 0 to 5. The IGoR algorithm was used to calculate generation probabilities of clones in the paired pre- and post-chemotherapy samples. The raw public data were reprocessed by TCRdb itself: fastp quality trimming at Q25, MiXCR clonotype calling, in-frame beta chains only. Each CDR3 protein appears once, grouped with its most common genes and DNA. The V and J calls were not made by the authors but by TCRdb's processing. The sample data list 1,500 to 2,500 distinct CDR3 sequences, and about 28% of these were observed just once. Clones ranked in the top ten supply approximately 30% of the sample.

Comments on this clonotype: The antigen this receptor binds is unknown. Since a much larger clone is just one base distant, this may be a read error.

TCR beta rearrangements were amplified from genomic DNA isolated from peripheral blood, not from sorted cells or RNA. The receptor's source is a human donor in good health. The chain couples TRBV6-2 or TRBV6-3 to TRBJ1-6; TRBD1 might be the D gene, on 6 matching bases. Sequencing was performed on blood. The base sequence is TGTGCCAGCAGCTCGTCGGACAGATATAATTCACCCCTCCACTTT. Translation gives CASSSSDRYNSPLHF.